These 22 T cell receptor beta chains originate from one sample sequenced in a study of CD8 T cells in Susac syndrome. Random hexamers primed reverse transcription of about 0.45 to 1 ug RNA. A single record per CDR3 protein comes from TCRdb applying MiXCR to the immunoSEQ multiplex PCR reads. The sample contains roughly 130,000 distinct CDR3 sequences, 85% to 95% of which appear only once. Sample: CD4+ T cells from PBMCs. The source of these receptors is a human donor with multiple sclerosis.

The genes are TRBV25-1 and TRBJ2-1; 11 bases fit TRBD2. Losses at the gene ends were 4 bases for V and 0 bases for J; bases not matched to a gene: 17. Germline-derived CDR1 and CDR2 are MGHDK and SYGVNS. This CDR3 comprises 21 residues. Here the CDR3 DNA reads TGTGCCAGCAGTGCGGCCCTCGGGACTAGCGGAAAATTTGGCTCCTACAATGAGCAGTTCTTC. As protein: CASSAALGTSGKFGSYNEQFF.

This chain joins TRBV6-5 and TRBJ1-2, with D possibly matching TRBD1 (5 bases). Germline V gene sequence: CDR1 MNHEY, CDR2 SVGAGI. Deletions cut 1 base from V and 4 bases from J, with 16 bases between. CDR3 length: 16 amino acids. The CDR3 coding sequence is TGTGCCAGCAGTTACTTCTCAGGGAGGATTGGCTATGGCTACACCTTC. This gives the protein CASSYFSGRIGYGYTF.

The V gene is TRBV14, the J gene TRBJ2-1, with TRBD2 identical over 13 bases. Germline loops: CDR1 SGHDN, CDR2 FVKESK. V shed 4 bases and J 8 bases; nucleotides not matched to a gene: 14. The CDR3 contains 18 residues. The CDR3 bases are TGTGCCAGCAGCCCCCGGGGACTAGCGGGGAGGTTAGGTGATGAGCAGTTCTTC. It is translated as CASSPRGLAGRLGDEQFF.

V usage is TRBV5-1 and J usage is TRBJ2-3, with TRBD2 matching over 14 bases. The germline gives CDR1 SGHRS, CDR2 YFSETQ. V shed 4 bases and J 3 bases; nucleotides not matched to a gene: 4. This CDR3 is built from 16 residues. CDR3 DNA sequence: TGCGCCAGCAGCCCGGGACTAGCGGGAGCGACAGATACGCAGTATTTT. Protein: CASSPGLAGATDTQYF.

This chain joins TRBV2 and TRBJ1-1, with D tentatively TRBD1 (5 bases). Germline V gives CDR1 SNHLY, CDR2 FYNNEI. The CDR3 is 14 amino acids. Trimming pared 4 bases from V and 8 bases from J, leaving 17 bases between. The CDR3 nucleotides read TGTGCCAGCAGTGTTGGGCAGGGCGGCTGGGAAGCTTTCTTT. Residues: CASSVGQGGWEAFF.

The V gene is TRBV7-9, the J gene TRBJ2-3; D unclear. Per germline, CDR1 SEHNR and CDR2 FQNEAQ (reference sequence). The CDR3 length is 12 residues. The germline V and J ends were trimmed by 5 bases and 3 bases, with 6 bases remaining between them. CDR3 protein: CASSASTDTQYF. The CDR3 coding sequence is TGTGCCAGCAGCGCCTCAACAGATACGCAGTATTTT.

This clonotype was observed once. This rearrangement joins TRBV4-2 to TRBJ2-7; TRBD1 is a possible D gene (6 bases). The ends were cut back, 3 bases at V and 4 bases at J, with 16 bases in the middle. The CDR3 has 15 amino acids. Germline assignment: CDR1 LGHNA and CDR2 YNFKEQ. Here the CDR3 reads CASSHRDTLSYEQYF. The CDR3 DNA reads TGTGCCAGCAGCCACCGGGACACGTTATCTTACGAGCAGTACTTC.

The chain's CDR3 is CASSIDAGGTPYEQFF. DNA for the CDR3: TGTGCCAGTAGTATCGATGCGGGAGGGACCCCCTATGAGCAGTTCTTC. The V call is TRBV19, the J call TRBJ2-1, with 9 bases that match TRBD2. Germline trimming cut 3 bases from V and 8 bases from J; bases unmatched to any gene: 11. CDR1 and CDR2 (germline): LNHDA, SQIVND (reference sequence). This CDR3 region has 16 residues.

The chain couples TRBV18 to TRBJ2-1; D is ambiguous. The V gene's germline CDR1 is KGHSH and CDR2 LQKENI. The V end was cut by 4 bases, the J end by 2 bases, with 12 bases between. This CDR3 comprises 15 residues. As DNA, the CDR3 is TGTGCCAGCTCACTAAGCACTATCACCTACAATGAGCAGTTCTTC. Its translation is CASSLSTITYNEQFF.

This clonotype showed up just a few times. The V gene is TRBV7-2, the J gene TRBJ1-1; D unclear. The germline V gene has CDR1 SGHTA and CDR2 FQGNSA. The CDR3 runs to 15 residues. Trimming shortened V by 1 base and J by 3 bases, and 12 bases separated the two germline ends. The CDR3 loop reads CASSLDLRSDTEAFF. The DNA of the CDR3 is TGTGCCAGCAGCTTAGATCTCAGATCCGACACTGAAGCTTTCTTT.

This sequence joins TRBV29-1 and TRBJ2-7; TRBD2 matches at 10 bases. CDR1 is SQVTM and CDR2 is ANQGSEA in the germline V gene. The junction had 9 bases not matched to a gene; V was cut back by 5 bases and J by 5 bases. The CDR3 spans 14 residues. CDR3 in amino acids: CSVYSGGSGNEQYF. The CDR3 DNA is TGCAGCGTTTATAGCGGGGGGTCTGGCAACGAGCAGTACTTC.

The CDR3 DNA is TGTGCCTGGAGTGAGGGCGCCTCTGGTAGCAATCAGCCCCAGCATTTT. Translation gives CAWSEGASGSNQPQHF. The chain combines TRBV30 with TRBJ1-5; D remains ambiguous. This CDR3 region has 16 residues. CDR1 and CDR2 from the germline V gene are GTSNPN and SVGIG (reference sequence). V was shortened by 1 base and J by 0 bases, with 13 bases between the two germline ends.

The CDR3 nucleotides are TGCAGTGCTCTCCCCATAAGGGGAGGAGGTTACGAGCAGTACTTC. Amino acid sequence: CSALPIRGGGYEQYF. This chain joins TRBV20-1 and TRBJ2-7; D is possibly TRBD2 (6 bases). Germline V gene data show CDR1 as DFQATT and CDR2 as SNEGSKA (reference sequence). The V end lost 5 bases, the J end lost 4 bases, and 21 bases lay between the germline ends. The CDR3 contains 15 residues.

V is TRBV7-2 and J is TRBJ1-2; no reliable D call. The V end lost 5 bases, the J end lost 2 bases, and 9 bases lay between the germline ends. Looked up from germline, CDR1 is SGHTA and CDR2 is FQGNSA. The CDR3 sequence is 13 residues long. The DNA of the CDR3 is TGTGCCAGCAGCCTACACGCGAACTATGGCTACACCTTC. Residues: CASSLHANYGYTF.

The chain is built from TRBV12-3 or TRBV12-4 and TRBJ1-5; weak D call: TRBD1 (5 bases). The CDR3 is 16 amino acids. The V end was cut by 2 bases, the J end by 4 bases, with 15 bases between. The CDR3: CASSLTVSRENQPQHF. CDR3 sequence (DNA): TGTGCCAGCAGTTTAACGGTCTCCAGGGAAAATCAGCCCCAGCATTTT.

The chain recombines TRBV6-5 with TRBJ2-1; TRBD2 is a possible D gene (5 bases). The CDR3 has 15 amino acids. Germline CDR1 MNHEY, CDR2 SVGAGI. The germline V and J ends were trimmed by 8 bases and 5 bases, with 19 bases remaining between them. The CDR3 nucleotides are TGTGCCAGCCAGGCGACCGGGGAAAGCAACAATGAGCAGTTCTTC. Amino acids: CASQATGESNNEQFF.

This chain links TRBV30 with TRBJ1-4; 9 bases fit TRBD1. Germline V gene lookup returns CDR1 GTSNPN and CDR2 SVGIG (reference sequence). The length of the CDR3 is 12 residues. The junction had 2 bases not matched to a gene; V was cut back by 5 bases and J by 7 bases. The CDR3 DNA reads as TGTGCCTGGGGGACAGGGACTGAAAAACTGTTTTTT. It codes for CAWGTGTEKLFF. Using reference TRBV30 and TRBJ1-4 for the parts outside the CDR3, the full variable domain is SQTIHQWPATLVQPVGSPLSLECTVEGTSNPNLYWYRQAAGRGLQLLFYSVGIGQISSEVPQNLSASRPQDRQFILSSKKLLLSDSGFYLCAWGTGTEKLFFGSGTQLSVL.

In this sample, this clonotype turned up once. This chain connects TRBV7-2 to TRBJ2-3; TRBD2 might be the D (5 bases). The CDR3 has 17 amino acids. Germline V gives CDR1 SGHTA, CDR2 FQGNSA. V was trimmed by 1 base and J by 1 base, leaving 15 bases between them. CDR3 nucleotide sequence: TGTGCCAGCAGCTTAGTTGATTGGGAGTTGGGCACAGATACGCAGTATTTT. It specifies CASSLVDWELGTDTQYF.

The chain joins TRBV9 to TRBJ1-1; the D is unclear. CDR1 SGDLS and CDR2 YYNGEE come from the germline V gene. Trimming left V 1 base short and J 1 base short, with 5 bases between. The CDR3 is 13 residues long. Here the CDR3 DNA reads TGTGCCAGCAGCGTATTACGGAACACTGAAGCTTTCTTT. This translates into CASSVLRNTEAFF.

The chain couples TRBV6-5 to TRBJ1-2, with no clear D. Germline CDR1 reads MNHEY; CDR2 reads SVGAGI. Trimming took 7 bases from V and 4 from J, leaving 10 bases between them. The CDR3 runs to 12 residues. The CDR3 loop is CASTLTGYGYTF. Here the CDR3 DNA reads TGTGCCAGCACCCTCACGGGCTATGGCTACACCTTC.

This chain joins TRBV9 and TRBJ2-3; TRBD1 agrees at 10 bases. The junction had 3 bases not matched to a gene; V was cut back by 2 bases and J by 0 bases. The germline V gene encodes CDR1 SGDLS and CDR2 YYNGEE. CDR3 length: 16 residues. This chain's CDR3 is CASSVRDRGSTDTQYF. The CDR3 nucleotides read TGTGCCAGCAGCGTCCGGGACAGGGGCAGCACAGATACGCAGTATTTT.

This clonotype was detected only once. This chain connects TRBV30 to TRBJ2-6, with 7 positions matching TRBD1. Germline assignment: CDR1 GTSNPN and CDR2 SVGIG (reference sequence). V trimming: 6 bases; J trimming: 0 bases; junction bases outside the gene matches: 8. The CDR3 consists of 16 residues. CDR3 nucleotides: TGTGCCTGCACCGGGACAGCTGTCTCTGGGGCCAACGTCCTGACTTTC. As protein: CACTGTAVSGANVLTF. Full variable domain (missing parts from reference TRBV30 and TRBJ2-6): SQTIHQWPATLVQPVGSPLSLECTVEGTSNPNLYWYRQAAGRGLQLLFYSVGIGQISSEVPQNLSASRPQDRQFILSSKKLLLSDSGFYLCACTGTAVSGANVLTFGAGSRLTVL.